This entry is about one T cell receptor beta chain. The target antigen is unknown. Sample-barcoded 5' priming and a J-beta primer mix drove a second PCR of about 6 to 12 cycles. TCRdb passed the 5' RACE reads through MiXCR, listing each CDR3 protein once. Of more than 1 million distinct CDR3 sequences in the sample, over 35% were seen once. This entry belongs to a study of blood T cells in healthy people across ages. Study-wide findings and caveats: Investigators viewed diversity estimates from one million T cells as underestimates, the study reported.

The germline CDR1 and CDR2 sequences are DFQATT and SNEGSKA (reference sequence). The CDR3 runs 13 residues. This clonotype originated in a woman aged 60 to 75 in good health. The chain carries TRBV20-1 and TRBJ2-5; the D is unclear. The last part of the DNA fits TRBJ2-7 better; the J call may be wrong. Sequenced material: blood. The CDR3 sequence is CSAPDFAGYEQYF. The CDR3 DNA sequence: TGCAGTGCTCCCGACTTCGCAGGCTACGAGCAGTACTTC.